Each of the 5 T cell receptor beta chains below was sequenced from the same sample in a study of persistence of HIV-infected CD4 T cells. Sequencing used immunoSEQ version 4 in survey mode. Data came from immunoSEQ multiplex PCR; TCRdb stores just in-frame clones and leaves some out. The sample includes 40,000 to 50,000 clones, around 75% of them seen just once. Lysates of CMV-infected fibroblasts at roughly 10 ug/mL stimulated these cells. Memory cells lacking CD40L and CD69 with high CD45RO were sorted. Their antigens remain unidentified. The source was CD4+ T cells sorted from PBMCs after roughly 20-hour stimulation, collected from a patient who received antiretroviral therapy. The receptors here all came from an adult man with HIV who was CMV-seropositive.

V gene TRBV7-9 combines with J gene TRBJ1-5; TRBD1 is a possible D gene (6 bases). Germline V gives CDR1 SEHNR, CDR2 FQNEAQ (reference sequence). Deletions cut 1 base from V and 6 bases from J, with 10 bases between. The CDR3 loop spans 14 amino acids. The CDR3, as DNA: TGTGCCAGCAGCTTAGGGACAGTCTCTCAGCCCCAGCATTTT. It yields the protein CASSLGTVSQPQHF.

Only one count was recorded for this clone. The genes are TRBV14 and TRBJ2-1, with D possibly being TRBD1 or TRBD2 (7 bases each). Trimming shortened V by 5 bases and J by 4 bases, and 15 bases separated the two germline ends. The CDR3 length is 15 residues. Germline CDR1 SGHDN, CDR2 FVKESK. CDR3 nucleotide sequence: TGTGCCAGCAGCAGGGGGCTAGCGGCGTACAATGAGCAGTTCTTC. This sequence encodes CASSRGLAAYNEQFF. The whole variable domain, filled in from reference TRBV14 and TRBJ2-1, reads EAGVTQFPSHSVIEKGQTVTLRCDPISGHDNLYWYRRVMGKEIKFLLHFVKESKQDESGMPNNRFLAERTGGTYSTLKVQPAELEDSGVYFCASSRGLAAYNEQFFGPGTRLTVL.

The chain is built from TRBV28 and TRBJ2-1; 7 bases line up with TRBD1. The length of the CDR3 is 14 residues. Germline V gives CDR1 MDHEN, CDR2 SYDVKM. J was trimmed by 8 bases and V by 1 base; bases with no gene match: 5. The CDR3 DNA follows: TGTGCCAGCAGTTTATATAGGGGGCGATATGAGCAGTTCTTC. This sequence encodes CASSLYRGRYEQFF.

V is TRBV29-1 and J is TRBJ2-7, with 10 bases fitting TRBD2. V was pared by 4 bases and J by 4 bases, with 7 bases of the junction left unmatched. Germline V lookup: CDR1 SQVTM, CDR2 ANQGSEA. The CDR3 is 14 residues long. The DNA for the CDR3 is TGCAGCGTTGCAAAAACTAGCGGGGCTTACGAGCAGTACTTC. Residues: CSVAKTSGAYEQYF.

There are a few counts of this clone. This rearrangement joins TRBV12-3 or TRBV12-4 to TRBJ1-1; the D is unclear. The CDR3 length is 13 residues. Trimming stripped 0 bases from V and 2 bases from J, with 4 bases between. The CDR3 region is CASSLAPNTEAFF. For the CDR3, the DNA is TGTGCCAGCAGTTTAGCCCCAAACACTGAAGCTTTCTTT.